This T cell receptor beta chain was sequenced during a study of blood T cell repertoires in COVID-19. Across the study: The United States, Italy and Spain supplied acute and convalescent COVID-19 samples. T cells, B-cell-depleted T cells, or PBMCs supplied cDNA or gDNA.

Generated by immunoSEQ multiplex PCR, the TCRdb table keeps only in-frame clones and is missing some. Of more than 95,000 clones in the sample, approximately 83% were seen once. Germline V gives CDR1 MNHEY, CDR2 SVGEGT. Deletions cut 4 bases from V and 10 bases from J, with 5 bases between. This CDR3 is built from 11 residues. What was sequenced was peripheral blood. The chain employs TRBV6-2 or TRBV6-3 and TRBJ1-6; the D is unclear. This TCR derives from a woman at least 80 years old with acute or convalescent COVID-19. This chain's CDR3 is CASSSPSPLHF. CDR3 in DNA: TGTGCCAGCAGTTCCCCATCACCCCTCCACTTT.